These T cell receptor beta chains were read from a single sample in a study of T-cell memory formation after mild COVID-19. From the 5' RACE reads, TCRdb called clonotypes with MiXCR, one entry per CDR3 protein. The sample includes a few hundred thousand distinct CDR3 sequences, approximately 15% of them seen just once. Specimen: PBMCs or a T cell subset sorted from them (not recorded which). The receptor set was obtained from a young man who had mild COVID-19 (a few samples of this study predate the infection). Cell type and time point are not known. The CDR3 runs from the conserved cysteine through the conserved F or W. The order of the fields is D gene, V gene, J gene, clone size, CDR3 DNA, CDR3 protein. The D gene is left open where the match is weak. Size tells how often a clone was seen (once, few, many) or the class of an expanded clone, and some rows leave it out.

NA,TRBV5-1,TRBJ2-7,NA,TGCGCCAGCAAGAGAGGGCTTAACTACGAGCAGTACTTC,CASKRGLNYEQYF
TRBD1,TRBV5-5,TRBJ1-1,NA,TGTGCCAGCAGCTCTCAACCGACAGGGGGTGAAGCTTTCTTT,CASSSQPTGGEAFF
TRBD1,TRBV20-1,TRBJ2-2,few,TGCAGTGCTAGCAGGACAGGGACCGGGGAGCTGTTTTTT,CSASRTGTGELFF
NA,TRBV6-2/TRBV6-3,TRBJ2-2,NA,TGTGCCAGCAGTCCCGGCAGGGGCGCCGGCACCGGGGAGCTGTTTTTT,CASSPGRGAGTGELFF
TRBD2,TRBV12-3/TRBV12-4,TRBJ2-7,few,TGTGCCAGCAGCCAGAGCGGGGGGGCCTACGAGCAGTACTTC,CASSQSGGAYEQYF
NA,TRBV5-1,TRBJ1-1,NA,TGCGCCAGCAGATCGGCAGGCCAGAACACTGAAGCTTTCTTT,CASRSAGQNTEAFF
TRBD1,TRBV4-1,TRBJ2-7,many,TGCGCCAGCAGCCAAGGGATCCAGGGGGTCTCCTACGAGCAGTACTTC,CASSQGIQGVSYEQYF
TRBD1,TRBV20-1,TRBJ1-1,few,TGCAGTGCTAGAACCGGGACAGTAGCTTTCTTT,CSARTGTVAFF
NA,TRBV4-3,TRBJ2-2,NA,TGCGCCAGCAGTCCCAGGACCGTCACCGGGGAGCTGTTTTTT,CASSPRTVTGELFF
NA,TRBV15,TRBJ1-1,NA,TGTGCCACCAGCAGTCGCCCCGGGACCTCCGCTTTCTTT,CATSSRPGTSAFF
NA,TRBV7-3,TRBJ2-1,few,TGTGCCAGCAGCTTATTCCCGGAGTCGACCCATGAGCAGTTCTTC,CASSLFPESTHEQFF
TRBD1,TRBV7-3,TRBJ2-7,few,TGTGCCAGCAGCTCAACAGGGGGCGAGCAGTACTTC,CASSSTGGEQYF
NA,TRBV12-3/TRBV12-4,TRBJ2-3,few,TGTGCCAGCAGGCTGATGGGGTTCTCCACAGATACGCAGTATTTT,CASRLMGFSTDTQYF
TRBD2,TRBV7-2,TRBJ2-3,few,TGTGCCAGCAGCTTGAACGGGGGGGCCGTGACAGATACGCAGTATTTT,CASSLNGGAVTDTQYF
NA,TRBV4-3,TRBJ2-3,many,TGCGCCAGCAGCCAAGGGGACAGCACAGATACGCAGTATTTT,CASSQGDSTDTQYF
TRBD1,TRBV12-3/TRBV12-4,TRBJ1-2,few,TGTGCCAGCAGCAACCCCGAGACAGGGAACTATGGCTACACCTTC,CASSNPETGNYGYTF
NA,TRBV6-1,TRBJ2-2,NA,TGTGCCAGCAGGGTACCGAACACCGGGGAGCTGTTTTTT,CASRVPNTGELFF
NA,TRBV5-1,TRBJ2-3,NA,TGCGCCAGCAGCTTCAACCCAGATACGCAGTATTTT,CASSFNPDTQYF
NA,TRBV10-2,TRBJ1-1,NA,TGCGCCAGCGGTAGCCCAGGGGAGGGATTT,CASGSPGEGF
NA,TRBV25-1,TRBJ2-2,NA,TGTGCCAGCAGTGAATTTTTGGACCCTCAGAACACCGGGGAGCTGTTTTTT,CASSEFLDPQNTGELFF
NA,TRBV6-5,TRBJ2-3,few,TGTGCCAGCAGTACGACCCCCGCAGCTAGCACAGATACGCAGTATTTT,CASSTTPAASTDTQYF
NA,TRBV4-1,TRBJ2-7,many,TGCGCCAGCAGCCAAGACAGGTCATCCTACGAGCAGTACTTC,CASSQDRSSYEQYF
NA,TRBV19,TRBJ1-5,NA,TGTGCCAGTCACCACCCCGGCAGCCAGCCCCAGCATTTT,CASHHPGSQPQHF
NA,TRBV10-3,TRBJ2-5,NA,TGTGCCATCAGTGAGCCCTCGGGCGCCCTTGAGACCCAGTACTTC,CAISEPSGALETQYF
NA,TRBV20-1,TRBJ1-1,few,TGCAGTGCTCGGACCAACTTGATGAACACTGAAGCTTTCTTT,CSARTNLMNTEAFF
NA,TRBV15,TRBJ2-1,few,TGTGCCACCAGCAGTTCTCGGGACCTCCACAATGAGCAGTTCTTC,CATSSSRDLHNEQFF
NA,TRBV2,TRBJ1-3,NA,TGTGCCAGCAGTGAAGACCCAGGGATAGGAAACACCATATATTTT,CASSEDPGIGNTIYF
NA,TRBV25-1,TRBJ2-4,few,TGTGCCAGCAGTGACGAGATAGCCAAAAACATTCAGTACTTC,CASSDEIAKNIQYF
TRBD1,TRBV4-1,TRBJ1-1,once,TGCGCCAGCAGCCAAGACCGGACAGGGTACGACACTGAAGCTTTCTTT,CASSQDRTGYDTEAFF
TRBD2,TRBV20-1,TRBJ2-1,few,TGCAGTGCCAGAGGTACTAGCGGACATGGGGATGAGCAGTTCTTC,CSARGTSGHGDEQFF
NA,TRBV7-2,TRBJ1-5,NA,TGTGCCAGCAGCCTGAGCCAGGGTTATCAGCCCCAGCATTTT,CASSLSQGYQPQHF
NA,TRBV7-2,TRBJ1-6,NA,TGTGCCAGCAGCCCCGGGACGTCAAATTCACCCCTCCACTTT,CASSPGTSNSPLHF
TRBD2,TRBV7-3,TRBJ2-1,many,TGTGCCAGCAGCTTTAGCGGGGGGGCCAATGAGCAGTTCTTC,CASSFSGGANEQFF
NA,TRBV4-1,TRBJ2-3,NA,TGCGCCAGCAGCCAAGTACAGGGCACAGATACGCAGTATTTT,CASSQVQGTDTQYF
NA,TRBV11-1,TRBJ2-6,few,TGTGCCAGCAGCTTAGAGTCTGGGGCCAACGTCCTGACTTTC,CASSLESGANVLTF
TRBD1,TRBV14,TRBJ1-1,NA,TGTGCCAGCAGCCAATATACCACAGGGGTTGCTGAAGCTTTCTTT,CASSQYTTGVAEAFF
TRBD1,TRBV5-1,TRBJ2-3,NA,TGCGCCAGCAGCCCAAGATACAGGGGATTTCCAGATACGCAGTATTTT,CASSPRYRGFPDTQYF
NA,TRBV5-1,TRBJ1-1,many,TGCGCCAGCACCTTGTCGGCCGGGGGCACTGAAGCTTTCTTT,CASTLSAGGTEAFF
NA,TRBV20-1,TRBJ2-2,few,TGCAGTGCTAGTAGGGGCGTGGGGAACACCGGGGAGCTGTTTTTT,CSASRGVGNTGELFF
NA,TRBV12-3/TRBV12-4,TRBJ2-1,few,TGTGCCAGCAGCCGGACCACCAATGAGCAGTTCTTC,CASSRTTNEQFF
NA,TRBV7-8,TRBJ2-4,NA,TGTGCCAGCAGCCCCCGGACAGGTTGGAGGGGTCTAGCCAAAAACATTCAGTACTTC,CASSPRTGWRGLAKNIQYF
NA,TRBV7-2,TRBJ2-1,few,TGTGCCAGCAGCTTTCGGGTGCGGGACCTCCTCCTCAACAATGAGCAGTTCTTC,CASSFRVRDLLLNNEQFF
TRBD2,TRBV7-9,TRBJ2-6,NA,TGTGCCAGCAGCTTAGGAGGACTAGTTTTCACTGGGGCCAACGTCCTGACTTTC,CASSLGGLVFTGANVLTF
NA,TRBV15,TRBJ2-5,many,TGTGCCACCAGCAGGGGTTTGAGTACCGGAGAGACCCAGTACTTC,CATSRGLSTGETQYF
NA,TRBV12-3/TRBV12-4,TRBJ1-3,few,TGTGCCAGCGGAGGAACGGTCCTTGGAAACACCATATATTTT,CASGGTVLGNTIYF
NA,TRBV7-8,TRBJ1-5,few,TGTGCCAGCAGCTGGGGGGGCAATCAGCCCCAGCATTTT,CASSWGGNQPQHF
TRBD1,TRBV4-1,TRBJ1-2,NA,TGCGCCAGCAGCCAAGTGCAGGGGGCTGATGGCTACACCTTC,CASSQVQGADGYTF
TRBD2,TRBV27,TRBJ2-5,few,TGTGCCAGTGGACTAGCGGGGTTAGAGACCCAGTACTTC,CASGLAGLETQYF
NA,TRBV29-1,TRBJ2-2,few,TGCAGCGTGAGGGTCCCCAACACCGGGGAGCTGTTTTTT,CSVRVPNTGELFF
NA,TRBV20-1,TRBJ2-3,few,TGCAGTGCTAGCCTAGGCGACAGGCGTCGAGATACGCAGTATTTT,CSASLGDRRRDTQYF
TRBD1,TRBV4-1,TRBJ1-5,NA,TGCGCCAGCAGCCCCCGGACAGGGGGATATAATAGCAATCAGCCCCAGCATTTT,CASSPRTGGYNSNQPQHF
NA,TRBV6-6,TRBJ1-2,NA,TGTGCCAGCTGGGTTTTGCCAGGGGCGACAAACTATGGCTACACCTTC,CASWVLPGATNYGYTF
NA,TRBV29-1,TRBJ2-2,few,TGCAGCGTTATCCCGTTGAACAGGGAGTCCGGGGAGCTGTTTTTT,CSVIPLNRESGELFF
TRBD1,TRBV12-3/TRBV12-4,TRBJ1-1,NA,TGTGCCAGCAGTTCCCGGACAGGGGGAATAGCTTTCTTT,CASSSRTGGIAFF